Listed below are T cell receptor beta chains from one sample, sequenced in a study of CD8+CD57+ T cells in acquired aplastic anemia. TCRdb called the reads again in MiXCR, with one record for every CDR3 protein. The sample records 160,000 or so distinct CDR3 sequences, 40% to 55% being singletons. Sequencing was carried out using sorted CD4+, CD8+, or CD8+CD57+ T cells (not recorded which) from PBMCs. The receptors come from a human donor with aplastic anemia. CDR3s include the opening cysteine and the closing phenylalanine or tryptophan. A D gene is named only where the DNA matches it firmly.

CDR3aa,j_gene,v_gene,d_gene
CASSLKVQSSYNEQFF,TRBJ2-1,TRBV7-3,.
CASSLSFYEQYF,TRBJ2-7,TRBV28,.
CASSLTTGGYYTF,TRBJ1-2,TRBV12-3/TRBV12-4,TRBD1
CASSQDPGGRSDTQYF,TRBJ2-3,TRBV14,TRBD1
CATSRRTGGISSGANVLTF,TRBJ2-6,TRBV15,TRBD1
CASSYSPRDLSYEQYF,TRBJ2-7,TRBV6-5,.
CSASRVSSEQYF,TRBJ2-7,TRBV20-1,.
CASSLISAFGEQFF,TRBJ2-1,TRBV28,.
CASSARQGDNSPLHF,TRBJ1-6,TRBV6-1,TRBD1
CASSYGQANTDTQYF,TRBJ2-3,TRBV10-1,TRBD1
CASSYGPGGEQYF,TRBJ2-7,TRBV6-5,.
CASSLSGSGELFF,TRBJ2-2,TRBV12-3/TRBV12-4,.
CSARSSRGADEQFF,TRBJ2-1,TRBV20-1,.
CASSAGIPGGHGNQPQHF,TRBJ1-5,TRBV9,.
CATSDYTARDKFF,TRBJ2-1,TRBV24-1,.
CASRAGSNQPQHF,TRBJ1-5,TRBV6-4,.
CASSNAGLYSNQPQHF,TRBJ1-5,TRBV6-5,.
CASSLGPTNEKLFF,TRBJ1-4,TRBV7-9,.
CASSQEVRAGGRNEQFF,TRBJ2-1,TRBV4-1,TRBD2
CASSQGREWNEQFF,TRBJ2-1,TRBV4-1,.
CATSGPRTEDEKLFF,TRBJ1-4,TRBV15,.